A selection of T cell receptor beta chains follows, all from one sample in a study of T cells expressing NK-cell markers. TCRdb processed the 5' RACE reads again and assigns one entry to each CDR3 protein, with no DNA. Here the sample table reports about 450,000 distinct CDR3 sequences. The sequencing input was blood T cells: a sorted CD56 or NKG2C T cell subset, CD4+ or CD8+ T cells, or bulk PBMC T cells (not recorded which). These TCRs come from a woman between 18 and 75 years old in good health. Both conserved end residues are part of each CDR3.

v_gene: TRBV28
j_gene: TRBJ1-5
CDR3aa: CASSRTQGSYSNQPQHF

v_gene: TRBV28
j_gene: TRBJ2-1
CDR3aa: CASSNSGAEQFF

v_gene: TRBV20-1
j_gene: TRBJ2-1
CDR3aa: CSANGGGSSYNEQFF

v_gene: TRBV15
j_gene: TRBJ2-1
CDR3aa: CATSPSRSLYNEQFF

v_gene: TRBV20-1
j_gene: TRBJ1-1
CDR3aa: CSASGDSLVNTEAFF

v_gene: TRBV15
j_gene: TRBJ2-7
CDR3aa: CATQDRGQMYEQYF

v_gene: TRBV5-6
j_gene: TRBJ2-1
CDR3aa: CASSLGRGNNEQFF

v_gene: TRBV5-1
j_gene: TRBJ2-3
CDR3aa: CASSNPGLAGYRSDTQYF

v_gene: TRBV4-1
j_gene: TRBJ2-3
CDR3aa: CASSQARGTRSTDTQYF

v_gene: TRBV12-3/TRBV12-4
j_gene: TRBJ1-2
CDR3aa: CASSFATNGYTF

v_gene: TRBV5-5
j_gene: TRBJ2-3
CDR3aa: CASRINPGLPTDTQYF

v_gene: TRBV27
j_gene: TRBJ2-2
CDR3aa: CASSYKGRGTNTGELFF

v_gene: TRBV15
j_gene: TRBJ2-1
CDR3aa: CATSRERDSSYNEQFF

v_gene: TRBV21-1
j_gene: TRBJ2-3
CDR3aa: CASSKARQTTAITDTQYF

v_gene: TRBV28
j_gene: TRBJ2-2
CDR3aa: CASTSPKPGSTGELFF

v_gene: TRBV24-1
j_gene: TRBJ2-1
CDR3aa: CATSDKELAGGPYEQFF

v_gene: TRBV29-1
j_gene: TRBJ2-2
CDR3aa: CSVTGTGGPTGELFF

v_gene: TRBV6-2/TRBV6-3
j_gene: TRBJ2-1
CDR3aa: CASSYGAASSYNEQFF

v_gene: TRBV5-1
j_gene: TRBJ2-3
CDR3aa: CASSLGLVRSDTQYF

v_gene: TRBV7-6
j_gene: TRBJ2-1
CDR3aa: CASSLALGTYFNEQFF

v_gene: TRBV12-3/TRBV12-4
j_gene: TRBJ1-5
CDR3aa: CASSPGQGSGNQPQHF